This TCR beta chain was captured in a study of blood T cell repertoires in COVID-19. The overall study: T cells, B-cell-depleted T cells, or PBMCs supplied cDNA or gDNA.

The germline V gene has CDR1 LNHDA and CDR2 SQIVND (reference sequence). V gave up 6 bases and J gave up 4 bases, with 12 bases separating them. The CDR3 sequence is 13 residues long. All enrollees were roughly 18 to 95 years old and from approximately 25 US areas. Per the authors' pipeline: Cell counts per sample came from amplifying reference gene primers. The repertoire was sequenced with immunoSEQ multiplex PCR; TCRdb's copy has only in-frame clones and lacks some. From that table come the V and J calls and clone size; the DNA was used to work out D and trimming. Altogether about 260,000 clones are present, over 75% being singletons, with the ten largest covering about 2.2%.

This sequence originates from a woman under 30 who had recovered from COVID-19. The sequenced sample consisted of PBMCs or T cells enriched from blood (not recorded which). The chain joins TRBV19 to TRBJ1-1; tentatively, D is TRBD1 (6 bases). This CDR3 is CASRRGATTEAFF. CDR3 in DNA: TGTGCCAGTAGACGGGGGGCTACCACTGAAGCTTTCTTT.